This TCR beta chain is from a study of OX40 agonist ivuxolimab in advanced cancers. To note about this clone: The antigen is not known.

Excluded were patients having autoimmune disease history or systemic immunosuppression. Germline V gene data show CDR1 as SGHRS and CDR2 as YFSETQ. This CDR3 has 13 residues. V was clipped by 4 bases and J by 4 bases, with 10 bases between them. Study conclusions and caveats: Circulating CD4+ and CD8+ T cells showed clonal expansion by week 6 at 0.1 to 3.0 mg/kg.

Only in-frame clones appear in the TCRdb table, and some are missing; sequencing was by immunoSEQ multiplex PCR. The table includes 50,000 to 60,000 clones, over 65% detected once. The sequencing here drew on CD4+ or CD8+ T cells sorted from blood, taken in a trial of the OX40 agonist ivuxolimab. This chain connects TRBV5-1 to TRBJ2-3; maybe TRBD1 (5 bases). This receptor was taken from an adult with an advanced solid tumor such as melanoma, head and neck, liver or kidney cancer. The CDR3 DNA reads as TGCGCCAGCAGCCCTGCAGGGCCAGATACGCAGTATTTT. This encodes CASSPAGPDTQYF.